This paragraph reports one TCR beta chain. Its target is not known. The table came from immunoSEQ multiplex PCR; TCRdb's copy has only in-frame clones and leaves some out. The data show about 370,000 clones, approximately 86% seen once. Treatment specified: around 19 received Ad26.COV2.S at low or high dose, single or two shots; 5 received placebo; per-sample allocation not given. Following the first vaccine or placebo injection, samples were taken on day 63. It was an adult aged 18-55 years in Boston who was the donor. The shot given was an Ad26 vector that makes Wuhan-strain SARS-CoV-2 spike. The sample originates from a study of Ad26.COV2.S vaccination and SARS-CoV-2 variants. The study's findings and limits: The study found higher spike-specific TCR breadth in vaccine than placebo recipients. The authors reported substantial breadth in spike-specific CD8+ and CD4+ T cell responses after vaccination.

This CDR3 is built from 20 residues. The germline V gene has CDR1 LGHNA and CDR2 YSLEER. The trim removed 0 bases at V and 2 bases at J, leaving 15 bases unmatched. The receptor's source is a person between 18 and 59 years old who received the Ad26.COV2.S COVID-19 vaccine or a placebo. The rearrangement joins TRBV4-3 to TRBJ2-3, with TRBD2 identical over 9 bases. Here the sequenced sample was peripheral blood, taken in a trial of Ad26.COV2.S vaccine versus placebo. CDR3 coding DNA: TGCGCCAGCAGCCAAGATAATTGGCAAAGCGGGGGGTCTTTCACAGATACGCAGTATTTT. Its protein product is CASSQDNWQSGGSFTDTQYF.